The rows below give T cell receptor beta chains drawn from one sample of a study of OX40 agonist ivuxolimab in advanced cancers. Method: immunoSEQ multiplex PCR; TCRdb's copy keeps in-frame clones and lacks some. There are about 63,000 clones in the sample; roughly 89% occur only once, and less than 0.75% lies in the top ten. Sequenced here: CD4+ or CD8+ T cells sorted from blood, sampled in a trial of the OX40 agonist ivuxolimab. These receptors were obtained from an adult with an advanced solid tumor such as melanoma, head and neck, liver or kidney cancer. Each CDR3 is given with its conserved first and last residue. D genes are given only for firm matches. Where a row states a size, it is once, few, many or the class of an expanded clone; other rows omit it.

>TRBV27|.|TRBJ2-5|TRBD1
TGTGCCAGCAGTCCCCGGACAGGGCCCCCGTGGGAGACCCAGTACTTC
CASSPRTGPPWETQYF
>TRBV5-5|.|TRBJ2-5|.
TGTGCCAGCAGCAGAGGGGGGGGAGAGACCCAGTACTTC
CASSRGGGETQYF
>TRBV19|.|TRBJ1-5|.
TGTGCCAGTAGTGGACAAATCTCCAATCAGCCCCAGCATTTT
CASSGQISNQPQHF
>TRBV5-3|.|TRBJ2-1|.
TGTGCCAGAAGTTCCCGCAGGTTCTTC
CARSSRRFF
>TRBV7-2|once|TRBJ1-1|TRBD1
TGTGCCAGCAGCTTAGGGGGGACAGGGGGCTTTGAAGCTTTCTTT
CASSLGGTGGFEAFF
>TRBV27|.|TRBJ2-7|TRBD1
TGTGCCAGCAGTCTTGGACAGGGTGGCTGCTACGAGCAGTACTTC
CASSLGQGGCYEQYF
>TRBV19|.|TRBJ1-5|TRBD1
TGTGCCAGTAGCATACTAGGACAGGGGCACAATCAGCCCCAGCATTTT
CASSILGQGHNQPQHF
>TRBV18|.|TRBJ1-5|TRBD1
TGTGCCAGCTCGGTAGGGACAGGGGGAAATCAGCCCCAGCATTTT
CASSVGTGGNQPQHF
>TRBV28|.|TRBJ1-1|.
TGTGCCAGCAGTTTCCCAGGGAGCCAGAACACTGAAGCTTTCTTT
CASSFPGSQNTEAFF
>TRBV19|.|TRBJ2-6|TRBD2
TGTGCCAGTAGTATTCCACTGACTAGCGGGAGACCCGGGGCCAACGTCCTGACTTTC
CASSIPLTSGRPGANVLTF
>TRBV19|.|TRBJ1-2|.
TGTGCCAGTAGTTACCCGGGTTTCAGCGGCTACACCTTC
CASSYPGFSGYTF
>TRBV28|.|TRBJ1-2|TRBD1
TGTGCCAGCAGTTTCGGGACAGGCCGATATGGCTACACCTTC
CASSFGTGRYGYTF
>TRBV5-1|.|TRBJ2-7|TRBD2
TGCGCCAGCAGCCGTCGGACTAGCGGTACCTACGAGCAGTACTTC
CASSRRTSGTYEQYF
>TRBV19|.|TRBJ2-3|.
TGTGCCAGTAGTATAGGATCCAGGGGCGCGCAGTATTTT
CASSIGSRGAQYF
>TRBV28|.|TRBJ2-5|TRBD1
TGTGCCAGCAGTAAACATGGGACAGGGGTCAACTTC
CASSKHGTGVNF
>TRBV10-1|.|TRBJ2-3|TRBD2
TGCGCCAGCAGCACTAGCGGAGTGGGAACGCAGTATTTT
CASSTSGVGTQYF
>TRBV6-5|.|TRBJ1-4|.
TGTGCCAGCAGTGCTCGCCCCGGGTGGGGTGAAAAACTGTTTTTT
CASSARPGWGEKLFF
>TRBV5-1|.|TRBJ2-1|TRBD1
TGCGCCAGCAGCTCCCGACAGGGCGGTGAGCAGTTCTTC
CASSSRQGGEQFF
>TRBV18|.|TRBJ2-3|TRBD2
TGTGCCAGCTCACCACCGCCGGGGGGATTCACAGATACGCAGTATTTT
CASSPPPGGFTDTQYF
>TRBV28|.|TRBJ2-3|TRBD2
TGTGCCAGCACCGACGAGAGACTAGCTAGCACAGATACGCAGTATTTT
CASTDERLASTDTQYF
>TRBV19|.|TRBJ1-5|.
TGTGCCAGTAGTATAGAAGAGGGGCTGGGAAATCAGCCCCAGCATTTT
CASSIEEGLGNQPQHF
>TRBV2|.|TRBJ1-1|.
TGTGCCAGCCACCGAACAGGCAACTCGAACACTGAAGCTTTCTTT
CASHRTGNSNTEAFF
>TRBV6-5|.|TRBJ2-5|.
TGTGCCAGCAGTAGCGGGTTGGGCGGGGAGACCCAGTACTTC
CASSSGLGGETQYF
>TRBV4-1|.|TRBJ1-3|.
TGCGCCAGCAGCCAAGAGACCCGAGCTGGAAACACCATATATTTT
CASSQETRAGNTIYF
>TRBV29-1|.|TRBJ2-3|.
TGCAGCGTTGATGGTGGAGGGTGGACCACAGGGGGCACAGATACGCAGTATTTT
CSVDGGGWTTGGTDTQYF
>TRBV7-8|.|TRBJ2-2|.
TGTGCCAGCAGCTTTGTTTCTGCGCTAACCGGGGAGCTGTTTTTT
CASSFVSALTGELFF
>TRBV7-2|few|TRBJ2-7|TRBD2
TGTGCCAGCAGCTTAGCGGCGGGAGAGACCTACGAGCAGTACTTC
CASSLAAGETYEQYF
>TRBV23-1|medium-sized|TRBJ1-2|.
TGCGCCAGCAGTCAATCGGCAGGGCATACTAACTATGGCTACACCTTC
CASSQSAGHTNYGYTF
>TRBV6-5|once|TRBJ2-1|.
TGTGCCAGCAGTTACGGGGGGTATGGTGAGCAGTTCTTC
CASSYGGYGEQFF
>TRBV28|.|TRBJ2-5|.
TGTGCCAGCAGTTTGGAACCCAGATGGTCTGAGACCCAGTACTTC
CASSLEPRWSETQYF
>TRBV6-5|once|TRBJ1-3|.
TGTGCCAGCGGGGACGTTTGGAACACCATATATTTT
CASGDVWNTIYF
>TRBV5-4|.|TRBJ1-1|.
TGTGCCAGCAGCCCCGGACAGAACACTGAAGCTTTCTTT
CASSPGQNTEAFF
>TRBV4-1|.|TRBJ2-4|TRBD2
TGCGCCAGCAGCCAAGGAGCGGTAGCGGGACGGTTGGCCATAGCCAAAAACATTCAGTACTTC
CASSQGAVAGRLAIAKNIQYF
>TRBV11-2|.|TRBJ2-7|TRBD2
TGTGCCAGCAGCTTTTACGGGACTAGAGCCTACGAGCAGTACTTC
CASSFYGTRAYEQYF
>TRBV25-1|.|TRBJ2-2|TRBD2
TGTGCCAGCAGTGATATGCGGGAGCGAAAAACCGGGGAGCTGTTTTTT
CASSDMRERKTGELFF
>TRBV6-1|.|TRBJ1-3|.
TGTGCCGGGGGGACGGATCCTATCTCTGGAAACACCATATATTTT
CAGGTDPISGNTIYF
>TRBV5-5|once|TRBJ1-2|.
TGTGCCAGCAGCTTGGATCGGGGCCCTGGCTACACCTTC
CASSLDRGPGYTF
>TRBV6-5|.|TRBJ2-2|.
TGTGCCAGCAGTTACTTTTCCGGGGGCAGCACCGGGGAGCTGTTTTTT
CASSYFSGGSTGELFF
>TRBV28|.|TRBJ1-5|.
TGTGCCAGCAGTTTAATGCCCAATCAGCCCCAGCATTTT
CASSLMPNQPQHF
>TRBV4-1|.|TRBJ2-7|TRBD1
TGCGCCAGCAGCCAAGAAGGCCCCTGGACAGGGGGGATAAAGCAGTACTTC
CASSQEGPWTGGIKQYF
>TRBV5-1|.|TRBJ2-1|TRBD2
TGCGCCAGCAGAAACGAAATGGGCGGGGGGTTCTCCTACAATGAGCAGTTCTTC
CASRNEMGGGFSYNEQFF
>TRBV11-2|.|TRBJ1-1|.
TGTGCCAGCAGCGTCGAGGACACTGAAGCTTTCTTT
CASSVEDTEAFF
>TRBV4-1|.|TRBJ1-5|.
TGCGCCAGCAGCCAAGCCTTAATGAACCCTCAGCCCCAGCATTTT
CASSQALMNPQPQHF
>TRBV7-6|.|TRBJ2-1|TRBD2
TGTGCCAGCAGCCCAATGACTAGCGATGAGCAGTTCTTC
CASSPMTSDEQFF
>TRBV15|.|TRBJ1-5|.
TGTGCCACCAGCAGAGAGGCCCGGCAGCCCCAGCATTTT
CATSREARQPQHF
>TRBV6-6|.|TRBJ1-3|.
TGTGCCAGCATTCGATGGAGGAAGACTGGAAACACCATATATTTT
CASIRWRKTGNTIYF
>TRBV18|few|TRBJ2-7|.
TGTGCCAGCTCGCTAGGGGACTACGAGCAGTACTTC
CASSLGDYEQYF
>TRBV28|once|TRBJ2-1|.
TGTGCCAGCACTGTTTTAGGGGGAGCCTACTACAATGAGCAGTTCTTC
CASTVLGGAYYNEQFF
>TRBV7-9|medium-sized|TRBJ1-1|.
TGTGCCAGCAGCAACCCTGGGATGAACACTGAAGCTTTCTTT
CASSNPGMNTEAFF
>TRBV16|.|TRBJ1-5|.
TGTGCCAGCAGCCTTCAGACGGTCAGCAATCAGCCCCAGCATTTT
CASSLQTVSNQPQHF
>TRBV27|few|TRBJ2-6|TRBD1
TGTGCCAGCAGTTTAGACTTTAGGGGGCTCCTCTCTGGGGCCAACGTCCTGACTTTC
CASSLDFRGLLSGANVLTF
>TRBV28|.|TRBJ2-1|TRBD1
TGTGCCAGCAGTTTTGGGACAGTATACAATGAGCAGTTCTTC
CASSFGTVYNEQFF
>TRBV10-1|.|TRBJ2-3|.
TGCGCCAGCAGTGATGCGGGGTTCACAGATACGCAGTATTTT
CASSDAGFTDTQYF
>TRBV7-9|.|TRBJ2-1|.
TGTGCCAGCAGCTTAGTATCTCGACCGAAGGCCTACAATGAGCAGTTCTTC
CASSLVSRPKAYNEQFF
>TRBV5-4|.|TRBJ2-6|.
TGTGCCAGCAGCTCAGGACAGCTCACCTCTGGGGCCAACGTCCTGACTTTC
CASSSGQLTSGANVLTF